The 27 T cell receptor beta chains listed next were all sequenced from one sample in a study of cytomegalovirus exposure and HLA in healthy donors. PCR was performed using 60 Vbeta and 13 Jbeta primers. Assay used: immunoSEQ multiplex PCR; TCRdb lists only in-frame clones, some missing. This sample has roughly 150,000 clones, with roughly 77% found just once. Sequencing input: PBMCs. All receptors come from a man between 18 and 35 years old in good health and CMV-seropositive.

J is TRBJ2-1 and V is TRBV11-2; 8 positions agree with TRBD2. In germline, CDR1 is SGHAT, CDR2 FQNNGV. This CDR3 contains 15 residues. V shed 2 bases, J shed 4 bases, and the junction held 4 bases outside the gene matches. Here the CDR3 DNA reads TGTGCCAGCAGCTTAAGTAGCGGGGCATACAATGAGCAGTTCTTC. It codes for CASSLSSGAYNEQFF.

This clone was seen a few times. The CDR3 DNA reads as TGTGCCAGCAGCGGAGAACCGGGACTAGCGGGGACTGGGGCCAACGTCCTGACTTTC. Translating gives CASSGEPGLAGTGANVLTF. This rearrangement joins TRBV5-4 to TRBJ2-6, with 13 bases aligning to TRBD2. Germline V lookup: CDR1 SGHNT, CDR2 YYREEE (reference sequence). J gave up 2 bases and V 4 bases, and 9 bases lay outside the gene matches. This CDR3 has 19 amino acids. The variable domain in full, with the rest retrieved from reference TRBV5-4 and TRBJ2-6, is ETGVTQSPTHLIKTRGQQVTLRCSSQSGHNTVSWYQQALGQGPQFIFQYYREEENGRGNFPPRFSGLQFPNYSSELNVNALELDDSALYLCASSGEPGLAGTGANVLTFGAGSRLTVL.

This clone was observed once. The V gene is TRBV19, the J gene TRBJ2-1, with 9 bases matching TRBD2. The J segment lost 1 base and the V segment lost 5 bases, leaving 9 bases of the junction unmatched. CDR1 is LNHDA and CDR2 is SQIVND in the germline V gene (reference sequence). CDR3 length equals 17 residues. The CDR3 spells CASSSGTSLSSYNEQFF. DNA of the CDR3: TGTGCCAGTAGTTCCGGGACTAGCTTAAGTTCCTACAATGAGCAGTTCTTC.

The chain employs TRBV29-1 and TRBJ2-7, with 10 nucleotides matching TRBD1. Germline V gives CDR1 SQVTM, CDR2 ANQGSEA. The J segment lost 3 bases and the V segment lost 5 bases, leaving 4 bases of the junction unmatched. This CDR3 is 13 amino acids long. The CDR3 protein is CSVTGTGDYEQYF. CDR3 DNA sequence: TGCAGCGTTACCGGGACAGGGGACTACGAGCAGTACTTC.

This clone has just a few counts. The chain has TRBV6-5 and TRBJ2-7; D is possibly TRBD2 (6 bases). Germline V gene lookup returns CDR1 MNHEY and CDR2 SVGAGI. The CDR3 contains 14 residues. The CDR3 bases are TGTGCTACGAGGGAACGGGAGTTCTCCTACGAGCAGTACTTC. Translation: CATREREFSYEQYF.

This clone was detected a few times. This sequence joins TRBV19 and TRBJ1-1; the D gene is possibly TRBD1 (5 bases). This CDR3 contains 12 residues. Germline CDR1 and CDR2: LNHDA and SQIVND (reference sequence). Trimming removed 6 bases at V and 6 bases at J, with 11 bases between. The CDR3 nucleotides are TGTGCCAGTAGCTGGGGCAGGGCTGAAGCTTTCTTT. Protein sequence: CASSWGRAEAFF.

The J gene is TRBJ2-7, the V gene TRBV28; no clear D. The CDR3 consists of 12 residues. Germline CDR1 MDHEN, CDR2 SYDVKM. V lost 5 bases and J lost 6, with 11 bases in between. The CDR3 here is CASSPRSTEQYF. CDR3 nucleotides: TGTGCCAGCAGTCCCCGGAGTACCGAGCAGTACTTC.

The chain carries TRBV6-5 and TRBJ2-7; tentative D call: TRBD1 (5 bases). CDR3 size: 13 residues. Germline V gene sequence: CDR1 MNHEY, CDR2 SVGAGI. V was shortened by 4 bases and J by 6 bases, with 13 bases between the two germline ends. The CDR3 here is CASSSQGRVEQYF. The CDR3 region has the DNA TGTGCCAGCAGTTCTCAGGGTAGGGTCGAGCAGTACTTC.

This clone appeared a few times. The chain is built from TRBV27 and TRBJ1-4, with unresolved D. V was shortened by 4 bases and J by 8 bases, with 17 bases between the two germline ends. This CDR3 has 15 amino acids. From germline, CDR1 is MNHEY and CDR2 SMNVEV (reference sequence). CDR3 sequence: CASSSRIRNYEKLFF. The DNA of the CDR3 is TGTGCCAGCAGTTCCAGAATCAGGAATTACGAAAAACTGTTTTTT. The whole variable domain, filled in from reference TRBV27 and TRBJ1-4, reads EAQVTQNPRYLITVTGKKLTVTCSQNMNHEYMSWYRQDPGLGLRQIYYSMNVEVTDKGDVPEGYKVSRKEKRNFPLILESPSPNQTSLYFCASSSRIRNYEKLFFGSGTQLSVL.

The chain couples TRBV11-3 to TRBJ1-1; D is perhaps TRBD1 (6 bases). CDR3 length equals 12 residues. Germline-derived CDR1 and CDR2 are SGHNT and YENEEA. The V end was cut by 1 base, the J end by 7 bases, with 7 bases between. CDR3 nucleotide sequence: TGTGCCAGCAGCTTAGCGACAGGTGAAGCTTTCTTT. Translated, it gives CASSLATGEAFF.

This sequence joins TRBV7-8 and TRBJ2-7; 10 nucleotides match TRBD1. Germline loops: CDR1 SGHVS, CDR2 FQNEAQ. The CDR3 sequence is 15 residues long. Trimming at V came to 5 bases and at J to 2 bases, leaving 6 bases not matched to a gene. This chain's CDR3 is CASSAGQGFTYEQYF. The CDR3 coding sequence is TGTGCCAGCAGCGCGGGACAGGGGTTCACCTACGAGCAGTACTTC. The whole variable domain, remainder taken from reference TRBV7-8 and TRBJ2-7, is GAGVSQSPRYKVAKRGQDVALRCDPISGHVSLFWYQQALGQGPEFLTYFQNEAQLDKSGLPSDRFFAERPEGSVSTLKIQRTQQEDSAVYLCASSAGQGFTYEQYFGPGTRLTVT.

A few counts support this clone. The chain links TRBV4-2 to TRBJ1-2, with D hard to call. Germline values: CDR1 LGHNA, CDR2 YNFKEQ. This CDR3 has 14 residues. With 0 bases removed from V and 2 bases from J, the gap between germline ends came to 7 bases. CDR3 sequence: CASSQDRENYGYTF. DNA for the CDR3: TGTGCCAGCAGCCAAGATCGGGAAAACTATGGCTACACCTTC.

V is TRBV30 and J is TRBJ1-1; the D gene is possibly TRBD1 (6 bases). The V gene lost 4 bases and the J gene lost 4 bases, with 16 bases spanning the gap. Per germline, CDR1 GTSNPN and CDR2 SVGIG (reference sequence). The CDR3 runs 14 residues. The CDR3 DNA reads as TGTGCCTGGACTCCCCCGGGGGGCGGCACTGAAGCTTTCTTT. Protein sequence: CAWTPPGGGTEAFF.

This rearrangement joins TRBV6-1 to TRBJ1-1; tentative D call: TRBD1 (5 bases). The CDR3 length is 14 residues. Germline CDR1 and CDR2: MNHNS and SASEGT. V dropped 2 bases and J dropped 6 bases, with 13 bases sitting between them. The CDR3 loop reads CASSERIGESEAFF. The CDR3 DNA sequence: TGTGCCAGCAGTGAACGTATAGGGGAATCTGAAGCTTTCTTT.

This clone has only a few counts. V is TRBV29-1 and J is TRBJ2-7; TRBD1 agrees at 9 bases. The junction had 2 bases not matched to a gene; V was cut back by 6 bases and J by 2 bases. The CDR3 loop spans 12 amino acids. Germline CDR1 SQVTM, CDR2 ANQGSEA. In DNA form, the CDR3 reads TGCAGCGTGGGACAGGGAACCTACGAGCAGTACTTC. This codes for CSVGQGTYEQYF.

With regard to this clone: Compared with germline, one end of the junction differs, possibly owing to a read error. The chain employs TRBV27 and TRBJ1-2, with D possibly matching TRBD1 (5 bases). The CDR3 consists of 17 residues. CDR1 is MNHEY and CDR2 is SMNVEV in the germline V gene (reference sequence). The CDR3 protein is CASSTLVGSGHGYGYPF. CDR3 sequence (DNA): TGTGCCAGCAGTACCCTCGTTGGGTCAGGGCATGGCTATGGCTACCCCTTC.

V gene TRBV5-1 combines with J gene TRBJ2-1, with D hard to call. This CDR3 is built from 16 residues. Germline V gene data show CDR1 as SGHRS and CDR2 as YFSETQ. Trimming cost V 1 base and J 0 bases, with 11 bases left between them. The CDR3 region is CASSLKAENSYNEQFF. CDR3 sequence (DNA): TGCGCCAGCAGCTTGAAGGCGGAAAACTCCTACAATGAGCAGTTCTTC.

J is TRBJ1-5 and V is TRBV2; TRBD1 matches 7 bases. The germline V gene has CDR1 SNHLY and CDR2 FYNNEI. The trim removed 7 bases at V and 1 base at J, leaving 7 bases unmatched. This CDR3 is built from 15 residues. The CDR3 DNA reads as TGTGCCAGCAACCACAGGGGAGAAAGCAATCAGCCCCAGCATTTT. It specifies CASNHRGESNQPQHF.

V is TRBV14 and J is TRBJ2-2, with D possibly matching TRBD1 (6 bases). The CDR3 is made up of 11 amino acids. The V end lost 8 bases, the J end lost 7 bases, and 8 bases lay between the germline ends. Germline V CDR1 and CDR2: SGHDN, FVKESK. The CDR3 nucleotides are TGTGCCAGCCAGGGGATCGGGGAGCTGTTTTTT. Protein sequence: CASQGIGELFF.

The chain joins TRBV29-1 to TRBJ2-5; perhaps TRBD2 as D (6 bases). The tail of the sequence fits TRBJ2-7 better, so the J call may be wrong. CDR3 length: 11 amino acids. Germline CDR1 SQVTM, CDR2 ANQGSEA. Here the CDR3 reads CSTRAGHEQYF. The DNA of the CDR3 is TGCAGCACCCGGGCGGGGCACGAGCAGTACTTC.

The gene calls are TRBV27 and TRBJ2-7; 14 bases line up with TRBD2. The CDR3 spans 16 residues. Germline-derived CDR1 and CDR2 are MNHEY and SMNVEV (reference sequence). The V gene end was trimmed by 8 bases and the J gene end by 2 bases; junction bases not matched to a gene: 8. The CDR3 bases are TGTGCCAGCCGACTAGCGGGAGGGCCTCTAACCTACGAGCAGTACTTC. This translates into CASRLAGGPLTYEQYF.

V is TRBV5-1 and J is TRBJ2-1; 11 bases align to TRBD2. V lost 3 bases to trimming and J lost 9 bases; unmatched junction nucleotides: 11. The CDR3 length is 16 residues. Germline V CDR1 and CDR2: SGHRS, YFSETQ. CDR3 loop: CASSWSGLAGGSEQFF. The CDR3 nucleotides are TGCGCCAGCAGCTGGAGTGGACTAGCGGGTGGGAGTGAGCAGTTCTTC.

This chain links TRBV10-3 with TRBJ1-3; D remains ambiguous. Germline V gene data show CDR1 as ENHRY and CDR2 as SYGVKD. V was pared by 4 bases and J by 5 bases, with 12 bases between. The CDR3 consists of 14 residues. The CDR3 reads CAISGEAWRNTIYF. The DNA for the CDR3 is TGTGCCATCAGTGGAGAGGCATGGAGAAACACCATATATTTT.

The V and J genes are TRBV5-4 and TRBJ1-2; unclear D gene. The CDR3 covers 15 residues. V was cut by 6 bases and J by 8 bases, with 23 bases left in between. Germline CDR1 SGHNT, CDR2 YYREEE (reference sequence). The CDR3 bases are TGTGCCAGCACCGGGGAAACACCAACTATTTGCGGCTACACCTTC. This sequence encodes CASTGETPTICGYTF.

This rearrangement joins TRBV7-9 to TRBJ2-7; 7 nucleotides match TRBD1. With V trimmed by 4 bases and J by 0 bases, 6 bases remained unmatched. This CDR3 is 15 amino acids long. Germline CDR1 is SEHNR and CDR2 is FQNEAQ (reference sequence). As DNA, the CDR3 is TGTGCCAGCAGCTCCCGGACAGGCAGCTCCTACGAGCAGTACTTC. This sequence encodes CASSSRTGSSYEQYF.

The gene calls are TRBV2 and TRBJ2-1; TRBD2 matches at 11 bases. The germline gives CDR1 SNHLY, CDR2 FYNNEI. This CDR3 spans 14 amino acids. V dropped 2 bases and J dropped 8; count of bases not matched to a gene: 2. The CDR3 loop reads CASSESSGRHEQFF. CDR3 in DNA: TGTGCCAGCAGTGAATCTAGCGGGAGGCATGAGCAGTTCTTC. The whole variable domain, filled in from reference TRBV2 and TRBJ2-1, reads EPEVTQTPSHQVTQMGQEVILRCVPISNHLYFYWYRQILGQKVEFLVSFYNNEISEKSEIFDDQFSVERPDGSNFTLKIRSTKLEDSAMYFCASSESSGRHEQFFGPGTRLTVL.

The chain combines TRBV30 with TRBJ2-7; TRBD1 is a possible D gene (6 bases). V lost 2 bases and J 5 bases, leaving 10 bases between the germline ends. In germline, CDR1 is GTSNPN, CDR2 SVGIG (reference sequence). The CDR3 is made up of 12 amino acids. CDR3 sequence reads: CAWSWGHDEQYF. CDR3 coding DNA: TGTGCCTGGAGTTGGGGGCACGACGAGCAGTACTTC.